This T cell receptor (beta chain) was sequenced during a study of blood T cell repertoires in COVID-19. Across the study: Samples came from the United States, Italy and Spain, spanning acute and convalescent COVID-19. PBMCs, B-cell-depleted T cells, or T cells provided the cDNA or gDNA that made up the material.

Seattle's cohort entered during active infection and was followed longitudinally. This clone has only one observation. Study processing details: Amplifying reference gene primers gave estimates of nucleated cell counts. The data were produced by immunoSEQ multiplex PCR, yet TCRdb's version contains in-frame clones alone and is incomplete. The DNA was the basis for D and trimming; V, J and clone size are from that table. The sample has 150,000 to 200,000 clones, approximately 80% seen once. The sample consisted of peripheral blood. The receptor's source is a woman aged 40 to 55 with COVID-19, enrolled during active disease.

CDR3 residues: CASSDFGEDTIYF. In DNA form, the CDR3 reads TGTGCCAGCAGTGATTTTGGGGAGGACACCATATATTTT. The chain is built from TRBV2 and TRBJ1-3; D is uncertain. V lost 3 bases to trimming and J lost 8 bases, with 11 bases between them. The V gene's germline CDR1 is SNHLY and CDR2 FYNNEI. The CDR3 loop spans 13 amino acids.